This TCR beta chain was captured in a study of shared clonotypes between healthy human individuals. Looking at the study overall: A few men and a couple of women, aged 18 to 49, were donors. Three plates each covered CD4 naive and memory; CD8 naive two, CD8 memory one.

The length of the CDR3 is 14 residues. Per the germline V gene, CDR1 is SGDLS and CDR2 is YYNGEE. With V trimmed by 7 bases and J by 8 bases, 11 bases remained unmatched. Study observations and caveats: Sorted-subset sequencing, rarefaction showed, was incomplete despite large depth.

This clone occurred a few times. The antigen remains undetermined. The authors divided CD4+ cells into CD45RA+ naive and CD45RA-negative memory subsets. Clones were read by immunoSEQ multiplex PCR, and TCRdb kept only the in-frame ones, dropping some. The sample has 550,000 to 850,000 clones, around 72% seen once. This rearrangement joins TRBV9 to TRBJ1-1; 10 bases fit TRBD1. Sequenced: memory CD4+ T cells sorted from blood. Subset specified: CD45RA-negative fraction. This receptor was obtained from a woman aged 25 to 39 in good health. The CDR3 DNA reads TGTGCCAGCCGTCCCGGGACAGGGGTAGCCGAAGCTTTCTTT. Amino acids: CASRPGTGVAEAFF.